The present TCR beta chain was sequenced within a study of T cell repertoires in cytomegalovirus infection (dated by TCRdb to between 2018 and 2020). General notes on the study: Donor HLA type was relevant to the analysis, because carriage of CMV infection together with the matching HLA type was indicated by public TCR beta signatures. Study-wide findings and limitations: The ex vivo response was dominated by HLA-C-restricted CMV-specific TCR beta clonotypes, which also provided the single most frequent clonotype in two of eight donors. In both this cohort and an independent approximately 350-donor cohort, the cumulative frequency of public TCR beta family members distinguished carriers of CMV infection plus the relevant HLA type.

This clonotype was found a few times. There is no known antigen for this receptor. No quality values exist for individual bases; no much larger clone is one base distant. From the cysteine up to the phenylalanine, the CDR3 has a length of 14 residues. The DNA shown is the 42-base CDR3, in frame from base 1. In the germline V gene (reference sequence), CDR1 corresponds to DFQATT and CDR2 to SNEGSKA. Trimming takes 1 base off V and 7 bases off J; junction bases not matched to a gene: 6. For sequencing, an Illumina HiSeq 1500 was employed. The public reads were run again by TCRdb, first through fastp at Q25 and then through MiXCR, and only productive beta chains were kept. Records with the same CDR3 protein are collapsed into one entry carrying the most frequent genes and DNA. For this sample the table gives 200,000 to 300,000 distinct CDR3 sequences, of which around 8.7% were detected only once. The ten largest clones take up roughly 16% of the sample.

The TCR comes from a human donor in good health (CMV status not recorded). Some clones in this sample may be carry-over from other donors' samples. The chain was built from TRBV20-1 and TRBJ2-1; TRBD2 agrees with 8 junctional bases. Sequenced sample: PBMCs. The sequenced DNA is TGCAGTGCTAGAGTTTCCGGGGGGGCGAATGAGCAGTTCTTC. Translated, it reads CSARVSGGANEQFF.